This T cell receptor beta chain was identified in a study of blood T cell repertoires in COVID-19. This clone was seen once. Sequenced by immunoSEQ multiplex PCR; TCRdb stores in-frame clones only, minus some. The sample has around 280,000 clones, about 90% seen once. The germline gives CDR1 SGHDN, CDR2 FVKESK. Unmatched junction bases numbered 4, after V lost 6 bases and J lost 1 base. The CDR3 is 14 residues long. This chain joins TRBV14 and TRBJ2-3, with 7 bases identical to TRBD2. Sequencing was performed on peripheral blood. This TCR derives from a woman aged 25 to 45 who had recovered from COVID-19. Written as DNA, the CDR3 is TGTGCCAGCAGATTAGCGGGTCGCACAGATACGCAGTATTTT. It encodes CASRLAGRTDTQYF. Full variable domain (remainder filled in from reference TRBV14 and TRBJ2-3): EAGVTQFPSHSVIEKGQTVTLRCDPISGHDNLYWYRRVMGKEIKFLLHFVKESKQDESGMPNNRFLAERTGGTYSTLKVQPAELEDSGVYFCASRLAGRTDTQYFGPGTRLTVL.